Below, 23 T cell receptor beta chains from the same sample are listed, as sequenced in a study of T cell responses to AZD1222 COVID-19 vaccine. Produced via immunoSEQ multiplex PCR; TCRdb's table is partial and in-frame only. The sample records some 150,000 clones, 90% to 95% being singletons. The input for sequencing was peripheral blood, taken on day 0 of AZD1222 vaccination. These receptors were taken from an adult in good health.

V usage is TRBV6-1 and J usage is TRBJ2-7; D gene ambiguous. CDR1 and CDR2 from the germline V gene are MNHNS and SASEGT. The V and J ends lost 2 bases and 5 bases respectively, with 13 bases between them. The CDR3 is 14 amino acids. The chain's CDR3 is CASSEFVHGHEQYF. DNA for the CDR3: TGTGCCAGCAGTGAATTTGTGCATGGCCACGAGCAGTACTTC.

The chain recombines TRBV4-3 with TRBJ2-7; D gene uncertain. The V end was cut by 0 bases, the J end by 5 bases, with 11 bases between. This CDR3 has 14 residues. Germline lookup yields CDR1 LGHNA and CDR2 YSLEER. The CDR3, as DNA: TGCGCCAGCAGCCAAGATCTAAAGGGTAACGAGCAGTACTTC. Translation: CASSQDLKGNEQYF.

V is TRBV4-1 and J is TRBJ2-5; no firm D call. Trimming took off 4 bases at V and 5 bases at J, with 17 bases between the two ends. Per germline, CDR1 MGHRA and CDR2 YSYEKL. CDR3 length: 15 residues. The CDR3 sequence is CASSPQRSGRETQYF. The CDR3 DNA sequence: TGCGCCAGCAGCCCCCAAAGGTCGGGCCGGGAGACCCAGTACTTC.

The V gene is TRBV11-3, the J gene TRBJ2-1; 8 positions agree with TRBD1. Germline V gene sequence: CDR1 SGHNT, CDR2 YENEEA. The J segment lost 1 base and the V segment lost 8 bases, leaving 1 base of the junction unmatched. The CDR3 runs to 13 residues. The chain's CDR3 is CASGQGSYNEQFF. The CDR3 nucleotides are TGTGCCAGCGGACAGGGTTCCTACAATGAGCAGTTCTTC.

The V and J genes are TRBV27 and TRBJ1-6, with D unclear. The V gene lost 7 bases and the J gene lost 8 bases, with 18 bases spanning the gap. Germline lookup yields CDR1 MNHEY and CDR2 SMNVEV (reference sequence). The CDR3 is 15 amino acids. The CDR3 spells CASTPGRPGDSPLHF. Written as DNA, the CDR3 is TGTGCCAGCACTCCTGGACGGCCAGGAGATTCACCCCTCCACTTT.

The J gene is TRBJ1-1, the V gene TRBV3-1 (or the pseudogene TRBV3-2); D may be TRBD1 (5 bases). Germline V CDR1 and CDR2: LGHDT, YNNKEL (reference sequence). Between the trimmed V and J ends, which lost 9 bases and 3 bases, there was a span of 17 bases. This CDR3 spans 14 amino acids. CDR3 nucleotide sequence: TGTGCCAGTAGACTACCGGACACCCACACTGAAGCTTTCTTT. It translates to CASRLPDTHTEAFF.

The gene calls are TRBV7-2 and TRBJ1-5, with D hard to call. The V gene lost 7 bases and the J gene lost 3 bases, with 13 bases spanning the gap. In germline, CDR1 is SGHTA, CDR2 FQGNSA. The CDR3 is 14 residues long. In DNA form, the CDR3 reads TGTGCCAGCACCTATCGACGGGTCAATCAGCCCCAGCATTTT. It translates to CASTYRRVNQPQHF.

This clone was observed a single time. The CDR3 spells CASSQEGGELFF. CDR3 in DNA: TGCGCCAGCAGCCAAGAGGGCGGGGAGCTGTTTTTT. This chain connects TRBV4-1 to TRBJ2-2; D is uncertain. CDR1 is MGHRA and CDR2 is YSYEKL in the germline V gene. With 0 bases removed from V and 7 bases from J, the gap between germline ends came to 3 bases. This CDR3 spans 12 amino acids.

This chain joins TRBV5-1 and TRBJ1-2; D may be TRBD1 (6 bases). Trimming shortened V by 2 bases and J by 5 bases, and 13 bases separated the two germline ends. There are 14 residues in the CDR3. CDR1 is SGHRS, CDR2 YFSETQ, per germline. CDR3 region: CASSLEGQLYGYTF. In nucleotides, the CDR3 is TGCGCCAGCAGCTTAGAAGGACAGTTATATGGCTACACCTTC. Complete variable domain (other parts from reference TRBV5-1 and TRBJ1-2): KAGVTQTPRYLIKTRGQQVTLSCSPISGHRSVSWYQQTPGQGLQFLFEYFSETQRNKGNFPGRFSGRQFSNSRSEMNVSTLELGDSALYLCASSLEGQLYGYTFGSGTRLTVV.

About this clone: Different DNA sequences within this sample yield the same CDR3. The rearrangement uses TRBV18 and TRBJ2-7; D might be TRBD1 or TRBD2, each matching 5 bases. CDR3 length: 14 residues. CDR1 KGHSH and CDR2 LQKENI come from the germline V gene. The V gene lost 0 bases and the J gene lost 4 bases, with 10 bases spanning the gap. CDR3 amino acids: CASSPPGTPYEQYF. The CDR3 nucleotides are TGTGCCAGCTCACCACCGGGGACCCCTTACGAGCAGTACTTC.

The rearrangement links TRBV9 to TRBJ2-3; D is ambiguous. The CDR3 extends over 12 amino acids. CDR1 is SGDLS, CDR2 YYNGEE, per germline. Trimming stripped 2 bases from V and 4 bases from J, with 5 bases between. CDR3 bases: TGTGCCAGCAGCGTGGGGTCAGATACGCAGTATTTT. Amino acids: CASSVGSDTQYF. Full variable domain (outside the CDR3, taken from reference TRBV9 and TRBJ2-3): DSGVTQTPKHLITATGQRVTLRCSPRSGDLSVYWYQQSLDQGLQFLIQYYNGEERAKGNILERFSAQQFPDLHSELNLSSLELGDSALYFCASSVGSDTQYFGPGTRLTVL.

This chain links TRBV27 with TRBJ1-4; D might be TRBD1 (5 bases). The CDR3 totals 13 residues. The V and J ends lost 2 bases and 11 bases respectively, with 12 bases between them. Germline lookup yields CDR1 MNHEY and CDR2 SMNVEV (reference sequence). The CDR3 DNA reads TGTGCCAGCAGTTTAACGCCGGGGGACAAACTGTTTTTT. The encoded protein is CASSLTPGDKLFF.

The rearrangement uses TRBV20-1 and TRBJ1-4; TRBD1 might be the D (5 bases). Germline V gives CDR1 DFQATT, CDR2 SNEGSKA (reference sequence). The length of the CDR3 is 11 residues. The CDR3 loop is CKTVYNEKLFF. In DNA form, the CDR3 reads TGCAAGACAGTTTATAATGAAAAACTGTTTTTT.

The genes are TRBV7-2 and TRBJ2-7, with 11 bases aligning to TRBD2. Unmatched junction bases numbered 6, after V lost 5 bases and J lost 6 bases. The CDR3 totals 14 residues. CDR1 is SGHTA, CDR2 FQGNSA, per germline. The CDR3 nucleotides read TGTGCCAGCAGCCTTAGCGGGGGGGCTGGCGAGCAGTACTTC. The encoded protein is CASSLSGGAGEQYF.

J is TRBJ1-5 and V is TRBV28, with D possibly TRBD1 on 5 matching bases. Germline CDR1 reads MDHEN; CDR2 reads SYDVKM. This CDR3 is 15 amino acids long. V was cut by 3 bases and J by 2 bases, with 11 bases left in between. The CDR3 loop reads CASSLSRAGNQPQHF. For the CDR3, the DNA is TGTGCCAGCAGTTTGTCCAGGGCTGGCAATCAGCCCCAGCATTTT.

V gene TRBV6-2 or TRBV6-3 combines with J gene TRBJ2-3; possibly TRBD1 for D (5 bases). The V end lost 1 base, the J end lost 4 bases, and 21 bases lay between the germline ends. The germline CDR1 and CDR2 sequences are MNHEY and SVGEGT. CDR3 length: 18 residues. CDR3 sequence: CASSYFERQNLGPDTQYF. The CDR3 coding sequence is TGTGCCAGCAGTTACTTCGAACGACAGAACCTAGGCCCAGATACGCAGTATTTT.

J is TRBJ1-1 and V is TRBV5-5, with TRBD1 as a possible D gene (5 bases). V gave up 4 bases and J gave up 6 bases, with 19 bases separating them. CDR1 is SGHKS and CDR2 is YYEKEE in the germline V gene (reference sequence). The CDR3 consists of 15 residues. The CDR3 nucleotides are TGTGCCAGCAGCAAGTTGTCCTATGGACAACCTGAAGCTTTCTTT. Encoded protein: CASSKLSYGQPEAFF.

V usage is TRBV7-9 and J usage is TRBJ2-2; TRBD2 aligns across 8 bases. V shed 3 bases and J 8 bases; nucleotides not matched to a gene: 5. The germline V gene has CDR1 SEHNR and CDR2 FQNEAQ (reference sequence). This CDR3 region has 14 residues. The CDR3 DNA reads as TGTGCCAGCAGCTTGGGGACTAGTTCTGGGGAGCTGTTTTTT. Protein sequence: CASSLGTSSGELFF.

This clone has just one count. The V and J genes are TRBV5-1 and TRBJ1-6; D perhaps matches TRBD1 (6 bases). The V gene's germline CDR1 is SGHRS and CDR2 YFSETQ. The CDR3 is made up of 14 amino acids. With 3 bases removed from V and 7 bases from J, the gap between germline ends came to 11 bases. The CDR3 here is CASSSGQSNSPLHF. The CDR3, as DNA: TGCGCCAGCAGCTCGGGACAATCGAATTCACCCCTCCACTTT.

This clone was recorded once. This chain links TRBV13 with TRBJ1-1; D not resolved. Germline V CDR1 and CDR2: PRHDT, FYEKMQ (reference sequence). The germline V and J ends were trimmed by 4 bases and 0 bases, with 15 bases remaining between them. The CDR3 contains 16 residues. CDR3 sequence (DNA): TGTGCCAGCAGCTCCCGTGGACCTCTGCTGAACACTGAAGCTTTCTTT. This sequence encodes CASSSRGPLLNTEAFF.

The chain recombines TRBV5-1 with TRBJ1-6, with TRBD1 as a possible D gene (5 bases). CDR3 length equals 14 residues. CDR1 and CDR2 from the germline V gene are SGHRS and YFSETQ. V lost 0 bases to trimming and J lost 10 bases, with 11 bases between them. The DNA for the CDR3 is TGCGCCAGCAGCTTGGGGGGCTTAGGCTCACCCCTCCACTTT. Residues: CASSLGGLGSPLHF.

The chain has TRBV3-1 (or the pseudogene TRBV3-2) and TRBJ1-3; D possibly corresponds to TRBD1 (5 bases). CDR1 is LGHDT, CDR2 YNNKEL, per germline (reference sequence). Trimming removed 5 bases at V and 4 bases at J, with 15 bases between. The CDR3 loop spans 15 amino acids. CDR3 coding DNA: TGTGCCAGCAGCTTCCAAGGGGACCCGGGAAACACCATATATTTT. Translating it yields CASSFQGDPGNTIYF.

The rearrangement links TRBV28 to TRBJ1-1; D call uncertain. Germline loops: CDR1 MDHEN, CDR2 SYDVKM. This CDR3 region has 14 residues. V lost 10 bases and J 1 base, leaving 16 bases between the germline ends. Here the CDR3 reads CATAPTKKNTEAFF. The CDR3 nucleotides are TGTGCCACCGCTCCGACAAAGAAGAACACTGAAGCTTTCTTT. The whole variable domain, remainder taken from reference TRBV28 and TRBJ1-1, is DVKVTQSSRYLVKRTGEKVFLECVQDMDHENMFWYRQDPGLGLRLIYFSYDVKMKEKGDIPEGYSVSREKKERFSLILESASTNQTSMYLCATAPTKKNTEAFFGQGTRLTVV.